Shown below are 21 T cell receptor beta chains from a single sample sequenced in a study of blood T cell repertoires in COVID-19. TCRdb's copy holds only in-frame clones and misses some; the assay was immunoSEQ multiplex PCR. The sample consists of around 210,000 clones, roughly nine tenths of them appearing once. Source material: PBMCs or T cells enriched from blood (not recorded which). These receptors were taken from a woman in her late teens or twenties who had recovered from COVID-19.

The genes are TRBV5-1 and TRBJ2-1; D possibly corresponds to TRBD2 (5 bases). The V gene's germline CDR1 is SGHRS and CDR2 YFSETQ. V was clipped by 7 bases and J by 4 bases, with 12 bases between them. The CDR3 totals 13 residues. CDR3 sequence (DNA): TGCGCCAGCGTCGATCGGGGTTACAATGAGCAGTTCTTC. Translated: CASVDRGYNEQFF.

This clone was seen just once. The chain joins TRBV29-1 to TRBJ2-7; no clear D gene. The germline V gene has CDR1 SQVTM and CDR2 ANQGSEA. V lost 3 bases and J 0 bases, leaving 6 bases between the germline ends. The CDR3 has 12 amino acids. The CDR3, as DNA: TGCAGCGTTGAGGGCGACTCCTACGAGCAGTACTTC. It encodes CSVEGDSYEQYF.

The rearrangement uses TRBV5-1 and TRBJ1-2; weak D call: TRBD1 (5 bases). This CDR3 comprises 16 residues. Trimming shortened V by 4 bases and J by 7 bases, and 23 bases separated the two germline ends. In germline, CDR1 is SGHRS, CDR2 YFSETQ. This chain's CDR3 is CASSRRPTAGWSGYTF. As DNA, the CDR3 is TGCGCCAGCAGCCGAAGGCCCACAGCAGGGTGGAGTGGCTACACCTTC.

This chain uses TRBV7-2 with TRBJ2-1; 7 bases fit TRBD1. The CDR3 covers 14 residues. V was clipped by 3 bases and J by 3 bases; unmatched bases: 2. The germline V gene has CDR1 SGHTA and CDR2 FQGNSA. The CDR3 nucleotides read TGTGCCAGCAGCTTCCCAGGGGGCTACAATGAGCAGTTCTTC. This gives the protein CASSFPGGYNEQFF.

This chain joins TRBV12-5 and TRBJ1-1, with D perhaps TRBD1 (6 bases). The CDR3 consists of 13 residues. V lost 9 bases and J 5 bases, leaving 16 bases between the germline ends. Per the germline V gene, CDR1 is LGHNT and CDR2 is FRNRAP. CDR3 in amino acids: CASKQGLGTEAFF. The CDR3 DNA is TGTGCTAGCAAACAGGGCCTGGGGACTGAAGCTTTCTTT.

V and J are TRBV4-1 and TRBJ2-5; TRBD2 matches at 14 bases. This CDR3 spans 16 amino acids. Trimming at V came to 4 bases and at J to 5 bases, leaving 6 bases not matched to a gene. Germline loops: CDR1 MGHRA, CDR2 YSYEKL. The CDR3 DNA sequence: TGCGCCAGCAGCCCGACTAGCGGGGGGGCCTGGGAGACCCAGTACTTC. This encodes CASSPTSGGAWETQYF.

The chain joins TRBV7-9 to TRBJ1-1; TRBD1 aligns across 7 bases. V trimming: 4 bases; J trimming: 4 bases; junction bases outside the gene matches: 6. This CDR3 is 14 amino acids long. Germline V gives CDR1 SEHNR, CDR2 FQNEAQ (reference sequence). CDR3 nucleotides: TGTGCCAGCAGCTCGGAGGGGGCAGGCACTGAAGCTTTCTTT. This codes for CASSSEGAGTEAFF. Combining the CDR3 with reference TRBV7-9 and TRBJ1-1 gives the whole variable domain DTGVSQNPRHKITKRGQNVTFRCDPISEHNRLYWYRQTLGQGPEFLTYFQNEAQLEKSRLLSDRFSAERPKGSFSTLEIQRTEQGDSAMYLCASSSEGAGTEAFFGQGTRLTVV.

The J gene is TRBJ2-3, the V gene TRBV28; a possible D gene is TRBD2 (7 bases). In germline, CDR1 is MDHEN, CDR2 SYDVKM. The CDR3 contains 13 residues. The V gene lost 6 bases and the J gene lost 7 bases, with 14 bases spanning the gap. CDR3 DNA: TGTGCCAGCAGAGGGGGGGTAAGAAATACGCAGTATTTT. Translation gives CASRGGVRNTQYF.

The chain recombines TRBV24-1 with TRBJ1-2; TRBD1 matches at 7 bases. Per the germline V gene, CDR1 is KGHDR and CDR2 is SFDVKD. CDR3 length: 14 amino acids. The J segment lost 6 bases and the V segment lost 3 bases, leaving 6 bases of the junction unmatched. CDR3 DNA: TGTGCCACCAGTGATCCTAGGGGGCGAGATGGCTACACCTTC. Its protein product is CATSDPRGRDGYTF.

This chain connects TRBV28 to TRBJ1-1; D gene unclear. CDR1 and CDR2 from the germline V gene are MDHEN and SYDVKM. This CDR3 spans 16 amino acids. With 2 bases removed from V and 2 bases from J, the gap between germline ends came to 15 bases. The CDR3 DNA follows: TGTGCCAGCAGTTTACTGGCAGAAGGAGTTAACACTGAAGCTTTCTTT. Its translation is CASSLLAEGVNTEAFF.

The rearrangement uses TRBV5-1 and TRBJ2-7, with D maybe TRBD1 (6 bases). The length of the CDR3 is 15 residues. V lost 1 base and J 3 bases, leaving 14 bases between the germline ends. The germline CDR1 and CDR2 sequences are SGHRS and YFSETQ. The CDR3 sequence is CASSLTTGKGYEQYF. Written as DNA, the CDR3 is TGCGCCAGCAGCTTGACTACAGGGAAGGGCTACGAGCAGTACTTC.

The rearrangement links TRBV6-4 to TRBJ2-7; D unclear. Germline-derived CDR1 and CDR2 are MRHNA and SNTAGT. Trimming removed 6 bases at V and 2 bases at J, with 17 bases between. This CDR3 is 15 amino acids long. The CDR3 bases are TGTGCCAGCAGCGAGACCGACTTCCCAACCTACGAGCAGTACTTC. This translates into CASSETDFPTYEQYF.

The chain recombines TRBV28 with TRBJ1-2, with a tentative D call TRBD1 (5 bases). The CDR3 consists of 12 residues. Germline V gives CDR1 MDHEN, CDR2 SYDVKM. V was clipped by 5 bases and J by 3 bases, with 7 bases between them. CDR3: CASSTQDYGYTF. The CDR3 DNA is TGTGCCAGCAGTACACAGGACTATGGCTACACCTTC.

With respect to this clone: Relative to the germline gene, one junction end is altered; a read error may explain this. The chain recombines TRBV12-5 with TRBJ1-3, with a tentative D call TRBD1 (6 bases). This CDR3 has 17 residues. CDR1 is LGHNT, CDR2 FRNRAP, per germline. The CDR3 region is CASGLPRPGDSGNTIYF. Written as DNA, the CDR3 is TGCGCTAGTGGTTTGCCTCGACCAGGGGACTCTGGAAACACCATATATTTT.

The CDR3 bases are TGTGCCAGCAGCTCCAACGACAGGGGCTTGTATGGCTACACCTTC. Translated: CASSSNDRGLYGYTF. This chain links TRBV5-4 with TRBJ1-2; TRBD1 aligns across 8 bases. V shed 3 bases, J shed 5 bases, and the junction held 9 bases outside the gene matches. The length of the CDR3 is 15 residues. Per germline, CDR1 SGHNT and CDR2 YYREEE (reference sequence).

Remarks on this clone: Other DNA sequences from this sample encode an identical CDR3 as well. The chain has TRBV18 and TRBJ1-1; a possible D gene is TRBD1 (5 bases). The CDR3 is made up of 13 amino acids. Trimming cost V 4 bases and J 1 base, with 7 bases left between them. Germline V lookup: CDR1 KGHSH, CDR2 LQKENI. The CDR3 region is CASSRGENTEAFF. CDR3 nucleotide sequence: TGTGCCAGCTCACGGGGGGAGAACACTGAAGCTTTCTTT.

J is TRBJ2-7 and V is TRBV14; D perhaps matches TRBD1 (5 bases). Trimming shortened V by 2 bases and J by 0 bases, and 11 bases separated the two germline ends. Germline CDR1 is SGHDN and CDR2 is FVKESK. The CDR3 has 15 amino acids. In DNA form, the CDR3 reads TGTGCCAGCAGCCAATTGGGGCTGAGCTCCTACGAGCAGTACTTC. Amino acid sequence: CASSQLGLSSYEQYF. Looking up the rest from reference TRBV14 and TRBJ2-7 gives the full variable domain: EAGVTQFPSHSVIEKGQTVTLRCDPISGHDNLYWYRRVMGKEIKFLLHFVKESKQDESGMPNNRFLAERTGGTYSTLKVQPAELEDSGVYFCASSQLGLSSYEQYFGPGTRLTVT.

This clone was observed a single time. This chain joins TRBV19 and TRBJ2-2; 10 bases match TRBD2. Germline V gene lookup returns CDR1 LNHDA and CDR2 SQIVND (reference sequence). Germline trimming cut 4 bases from V and 6 bases from J; bases unmatched to any gene: 5. This CDR3 is built from 15 residues. CDR3 sequence: CASSTAGGRAGELFF. CDR3 sequence (DNA): TGTGCCAGTAGTACAGCGGGGGGGCGTGCCGGGGAGCTGTTTTTT.

V gene TRBV3-1 (or the pseudogene TRBV3-2) combines with J gene TRBJ1-4; possibly TRBD1 for D (5 bases). V was cut by 1 base and J by 5 bases, with 11 bases left in between. Germline V gene lookup returns CDR1 LGHDT and CDR2 YNNKEL (reference sequence). The CDR3 consists of 15 residues. The CDR3 reads CASSQVKGFNEKLFF. Written as DNA, the CDR3 is TGTGCCAGCAGCCAAGTCAAGGGGTTCAATGAAAAACTGTTTTTT.

This sequence joins TRBV14 and TRBJ1-5; 8 nucleotides match TRBD1. Germline CDR1 is SGHDN and CDR2 is FVKESK. The CDR3 consists of 17 residues. V shed 10 bases, J shed 2 bases, and the junction held 16 bases outside the gene matches. CDR3 residues: CATVEDRVRRGNQPQHF. The CDR3 DNA reads TGTGCCACCGTTGAGGACAGGGTAAGGCGTGGCAATCAGCCCCAGCATTTT.

The chain links TRBV11-2 to TRBJ2-3; D possibly corresponds to TRBD1 (8 bases). Germline V gene sequence: CDR1 SGHAT, CDR2 FQNNGV. Between the trimmed V and J ends, which lost 1 base and 3 bases, there was a span of 17 bases. This CDR3 is 17 amino acids long. In DNA form, the CDR3 reads TGTGCCAGCAGCTTAGTCCGACAGGGGAGGGGGACAGATACGCAGTATTTT. Its translation: CASSLVRQGRGTDTQYF.